The 15 T cell receptor beta chains below were found in one sample sequenced in a study of regulatory T cells in long-lasting Graves disease. Sequencing libraries for TCR beta were prepared with iRepertoire HTBI primers and Arm-PCR of CDR3 regions. TCRdb independently ran MiXCR on the multiplex PCR reads; one entry per CDR3 protein. The sample lists hundreds of thousands of distinct CDR3 sequences, roughly 13% occurring once. Time point in this sample: newly diagnosed GD, antithyroid drugs for less than 3 months. RNA from PBMCs was the source of the TCR library. This same sample was also part of a study on T cells in Graves' hyperthyroidism and ophthalmopathy.

The source was peripheral blood mononuclear cells (PBMCs), collected at new diagnosis, from a patient treated with antithyroid drugs. The receptors shown here come from a man aged 25-40 years with Graves disease.

The J gene is TRBJ1-2, the V gene TRBV7-8; possibly TRBD1 for D (6 bases). The CDR3 length is 15 residues. V was pared by 5 bases and J by 8 bases, with 21 bases between. CDR1 is SGHVS and CDR2 is FQNEAQ in the germline V gene. The CDR3 sequence: CASSPNRVMRQGYTF. The CDR3 region has the DNA TGTGCCAGCAGCCCTAACAGGGTAATGAGGCAGGGCTACACCTTC.

The chain carries TRBV9 and TRBJ2-1, with D unclear. The CDR3 has 12 amino acids. Germline V gives CDR1 SGDLS, CDR2 YYNGEE. V was clipped by 0 bases and J by 9 bases, with 7 bases between them. DNA of the CDR3: TGTGCCAGCAGCGTAGGGCAAGGTGAGCAGTTCTTC. Translating it yields CASSVGQGEQFF.

The chain carries TRBV25-1 and TRBJ2-1; TRBD2 might be the D (5 bases). The CDR3 runs to 15 residues. The V and J ends lost 2 bases and 0 bases respectively, with 8 bases between them. The germline V gene has CDR1 MGHDK and CDR2 SYGVNS. The CDR3 is CASSEIEGSYNEQFF. CDR3 DNA sequence: TGTGCCAGCAGTGAAATCGAGGGCTCCTACAATGAGCAGTTCTTC.

This clonotype turned up a few times. V gene TRBV5-4 combines with J gene TRBJ2-1; 9 bases are shared with TRBD2. The CDR3 extends over 19 amino acids. CDR1 SGHNT and CDR2 YYREEE come from the germline V gene (reference sequence). Losses at the gene ends were 7 bases for V and 4 bases for J; bases not matched to a gene: 21. CDR3 protein: CASFVWGSGSPVSYNEQFF. CDR3 sequence (DNA): TGTGCCAGCTTCGTGTGGGGTAGCGGGAGCCCGGTTTCATACAATGAGCAGTTCTTC.

In its sample, this clonotype was seen a few times. The chain employs TRBV5-6 and TRBJ1-1; D call uncertain. The germline V and J ends were trimmed by 2 bases and 1 base, with 15 bases remaining between them. The germline CDR1 and CDR2 sequences are SGHDT and YYEEEE. The CDR3 runs 16 residues. DNA of the CDR3: TGTGCCAGCAGCTTACCTGTTCCGGCCCGGAACACTGAAGCTTTCTTT. This codes for CASSLPVPARNTEAFF.

This clonotype was found many times. The genes are TRBV7-3 and TRBJ2-4, with TRBD1 matching 7 bases. The CDR3 is 15 amino acids. Trimming removed 4 bases from V and 6 bases from J; junction bases left unmatched: 9. Germline lookup yields CDR1 SGHTA and CDR2 FQGTGA. The CDR3 DNA follows: TGTGCCAGCAGCTCGGGACAGCCGATGGGAAACATTCAGTACTTC. Protein sequence: CASSSGQPMGNIQYF.

The gene calls are TRBV11-2 and TRBJ2-7; no clear D gene. V lost 7 bases and J 6 bases, leaving 22 bases between the germline ends. The CDR3 totals 15 residues. Germline lookup yields CDR1 SGHAT and CDR2 FQNNGV. In DNA form, the CDR3 reads TGTGCCAGCACCCACGGACCGAGCCAGACTCTCGAGCAGTACTTC. Its translation: CASTHGPSQTLEQYF.

Turning to this clonotype: Since a much larger clone is just one base distant, this may be a read error. This chain joins TRBV5-1 and TRBJ1-1; 11 positions match TRBD1. With V trimmed by 4 bases and J by 4 bases, 12 bases remained unmatched. CDR1 SGHRS and CDR2 YFSETQ come from the germline V gene. The CDR3 runs to 17 residues. The CDR3 bases are TGCGCCAGCAGCCCTCTTGGGGGACAGGGGGAGAGCACTGAAGCTTTCTTT. This encodes CASSPLGGQGESTEAFF.

The rearrangement links TRBV24-1 to TRBJ2-2; a weak D match, TRBD2 (6 bases). The CDR3 consists of 17 residues. Trimming took off 5 bases at V and 6 bases at J, with 21 bases between the two ends. Per the germline V gene, CDR1 is KGHDR and CDR2 is SFDVKD. The CDR3 DNA reads TGTGCCACCAGTGTCCACGGTAACCAGCTAGCGTCCGGGGAGCTGTTTTTT. Amino acids: CATSVHGNQLASGELFF.

About this clonotype itself: Just one base apart from a much larger clone, this may be a read error. The CDR3 nucleotides read TGTGCCAGCGGACAGCCCCAAGAGACCCAGTACTTC. Protein product: CASGQPQETQYF. The chain links TRBV7-6 to TRBJ2-1; tentative D call: TRBD1 (6 bases). The tail of the sequence fits TRBJ2-5 better, so the J call may be wrong. Germline V lookup: CDR1 SGHVS, CDR2 FNYEAQ. The CDR3 is made up of 12 amino acids.

Details on this clonotype: This may come from a read error, since a much larger clone is one base off. Lacking the conserved final phenylalanine or tryptophan, this CDR3 likely reflects a read error. The chain joins TRBV7-8 to TRBJ2-5; D is possibly TRBD1 or TRBD2 (5 bases each). The DNA end lines up better with TRBJ2-7; the J call may be wrong. Germline-derived CDR1 and CDR2 are SGHVS and FQNEAQ. This CDR3 region has 14 residues. CDR3 DNA: TGTGCCAGCAGCGCCGGGGACCGCTACGCCGAGCAGTACCTC. As protein: CASSAGDRYAEQYL.

This clonotype was seen at least ten times. This chain uses TRBV2 with TRBJ2-5; 8 bases are a match to TRBD2. The CDR3 length is 14 residues. The germline V gene has CDR1 SNHLY and CDR2 FYNNEI. V dropped 2 bases and J dropped 3; count of bases not matched to a gene: 2. Written as DNA, the CDR3 is TGTGCCAGCAGTGAACGAGCGGGAGAAGAGACCCAGTACTTC. This encodes CASSERAGEETQYF.

This clonotype was seen many times. V gene TRBV27 combines with J gene TRBJ1-2; D call uncertain. The CDR3 has 16 amino acids. V dropped 2 bases and J dropped 0 bases, with 13 bases sitting between them. Germline values: CDR1 MNHEY, CDR2 SMNVEV (reference sequence). Here the CDR3 DNA reads TGTGCCAGCAGTTTAGATTCCCCCGGTGCTAACTATGGCTACACCTTC. Its protein is CASSLDSPGANYGYTF.

Concerning this clonotype: Possible read error: a much larger clone is one base away. This chain links TRBV29-1 with TRBJ1-1; 10 nucleotides agree with TRBD1. Germline trimming cut 6 bases from V and 6 bases from J; bases unmatched to any gene: 7. The length of the CDR3 is 13 residues. CDR1 and CDR2 (germline): SQVTM, ANQGSEA. CDR3 amino acids: CSVRTGGFSEAFF. The CDR3 DNA reads as TGCAGCGTGCGGACAGGGGGATTCTCTGAAGCTTTCTTT.

The J gene is TRBJ1-6, the V gene TRBV5-1, with D unclear. V lost 5 bases and J lost 5, with 8 bases in between. Germline V gene data show CDR1 as SGHRS and CDR2 as YFSETQ. The CDR3 covers 13 residues. Written as DNA, the CDR3 is TGCGCCAGCAGGAATAGGGATAATTCACCCCTCCACTTT. It codes for CASRNRDNSPLHF.